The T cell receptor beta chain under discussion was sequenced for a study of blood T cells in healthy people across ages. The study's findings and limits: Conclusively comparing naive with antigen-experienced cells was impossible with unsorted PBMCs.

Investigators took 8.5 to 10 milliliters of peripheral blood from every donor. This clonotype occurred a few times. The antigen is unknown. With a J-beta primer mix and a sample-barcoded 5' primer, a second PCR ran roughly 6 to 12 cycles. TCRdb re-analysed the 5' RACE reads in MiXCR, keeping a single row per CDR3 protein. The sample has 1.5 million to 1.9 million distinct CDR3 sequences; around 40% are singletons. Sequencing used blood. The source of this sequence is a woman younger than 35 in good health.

DNA for the CDR3: TGTGCCAGCAGCCGTAGCGGGACCCCCTACAATGAGCAGTTCTTC. This encodes CASSRSGTPYNEQFF. V usage is TRBV7-2 and J usage is TRBJ2-1; 8 bases line up with TRBD2. The V and J ends lost 5 bases and 2 bases, in that order; junction bases with no gene match: 5. The CDR3 is made up of 15 amino acids. Germline CDR1 reads SGHTA; CDR2 reads FQGNSA.